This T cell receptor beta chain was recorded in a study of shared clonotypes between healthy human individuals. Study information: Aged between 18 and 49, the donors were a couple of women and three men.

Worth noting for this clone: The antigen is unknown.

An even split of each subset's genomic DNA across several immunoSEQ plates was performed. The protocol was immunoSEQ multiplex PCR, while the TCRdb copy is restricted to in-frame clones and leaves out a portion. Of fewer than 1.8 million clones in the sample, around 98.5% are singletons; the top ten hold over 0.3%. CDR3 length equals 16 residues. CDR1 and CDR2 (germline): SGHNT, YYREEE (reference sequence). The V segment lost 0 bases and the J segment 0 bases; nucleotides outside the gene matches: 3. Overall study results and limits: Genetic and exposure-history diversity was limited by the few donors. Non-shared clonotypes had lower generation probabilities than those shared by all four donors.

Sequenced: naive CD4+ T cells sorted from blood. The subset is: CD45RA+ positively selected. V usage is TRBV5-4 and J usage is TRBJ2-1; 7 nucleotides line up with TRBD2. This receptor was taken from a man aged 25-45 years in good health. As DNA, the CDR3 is TGTGCCAGCAGCTTGGGCGGACTAGGCTCCTACAATGAGCAGTTCTTC. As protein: CASSLGGLGSYNEQFF.